The 17 T cell receptor beta chains presented below share a single source sample, sequenced in a study of beta chain features in type 1 diabetes. The authors reverse transcribed all of the isolated RNA, so sequencing captured expressed TCRB transcripts. The method was immunoSEQ multiplex PCR; TCRdb's version includes in-frame clones alone and lacks a portion of them. The sample consists of about 130,000 clones, around 8.7% of them appearing once. Input material: central memory CD4+ T cells from blood. These receptors were obtained from a young man in good health.

V and J are TRBV7-3 and TRBJ1-2; D is uncertain. In germline, CDR1 is SGHTA, CDR2 FQGTGA. V lost 3 bases and J lost 2, with 16 bases in between. CDR3 length: 16 residues. The CDR3 nucleotides read TGTGCCAGCAGCTTCGCTCATTGGGAGGCAAACTATGGCTACACCTTC. Protein: CASSFAHWEANYGYTF.

This clone was observed a handful of times. This rearrangement joins TRBV9 to TRBJ1-4; TRBD1 matches at 8 bases. This CDR3 spans 16 amino acids. J gave up 7 bases and V 3 bases, and 11 bases lay outside the gene matches. Germline values: CDR1 SGDLS, CDR2 YYNGEE. CDR3 loop: CASSDLGQGIGEKLFF. CDR3 coding DNA: TGTGCCAGCAGCGATCTCGGACAGGGAATTGGTGAAAAACTGTTTTTT.

The rearrangement uses TRBV4-1 and TRBJ2-3, with 10 bases lining up with TRBD2. The CDR3 consists of 16 residues. After removal of 0 bases from V and 5 bases from J, the junction contained 5 bases not matched to a gene. Germline assignment: CDR1 MGHRA and CDR2 YSYEKL. As DNA, the CDR3 is TGCGCCAGCAGCCAAGAGGAGCGGGGGGGCGTAGATACGCAGTATTTT. This gives the protein CASSQEERGGVDTQYF.

This clone was seen a handful of times. CDR3 coding DNA: TGTGCCAGCCGAAGGGGCACCGGGGAGCTGTTTTTT. Amino acid sequence: CASRRGTGELFF. The rearrangement links TRBV28 to TRBJ2-2, with D possibly matching TRBD1 (5 bases). The CDR3 length is 12 residues. In germline, CDR1 is MDHEN, CDR2 SYDVKM. The V and J ends lost 8 bases and 4 bases respectively, with 8 bases between them.

The rearrangement uses TRBV28 and TRBJ2-7; TRBD1 aligns across 8 bases. J gave up 2 bases and V 5 bases, and 11 bases lay outside the gene matches. Germline CDR1 reads MDHEN; CDR2 reads SYDVKM. The CDR3 sequence is 16 residues long. CDR3 DNA: TGTGCCAGCAGTGGGGGGACAGGCGTTTTCGCCTACGAGCAGTACTTC. As protein: CASSGGTGVFAYEQYF.

V gene TRBV12-5 combines with J gene TRBJ2-2; D is unresolved. The CDR3 consists of 12 residues. Germline lookup yields CDR1 LGHNT and CDR2 FRNRAP. V lost 7 bases and J lost 6, with 9 bases in between. CDR3 in DNA: TGTGCTAGTGCTAAGTGGTCCGGGGAGCTGTTTTTT. Translation: CASAKWSGELFF.

This clone occurred a few times. This chain joins TRBV18 and TRBJ2-7, with a tentative D call TRBD1 (5 bases). The CDR3 is 12 residues long. V lost 3 bases and J lost 3, with 6 bases in between. CDR1 is KGHSH, CDR2 LQKENI, per germline. The CDR3 DNA reads as TGTGCCAGCTCACCCGACAGCTACGAGCAGTACTTC. This translates into CASSPDSYEQYF.

This clone has just a few counts. The chain is built from TRBV5-5 and TRBJ2-7, with 9 nucleotides matching TRBD1. Per germline, CDR1 SGHKS and CDR2 YYEKEE (reference sequence). The CDR3 length is 13 residues. Trimming at V came to 5 bases and at J to 3 bases, leaving 3 bases not matched to a gene. The CDR3 loop reads CASSRGQGYEQYF. DNA for the CDR3: TGTGCCAGCAGTCGGGGACAGGGCTACGAGCAGTACTTC.

This clone was seen a few times. V usage is TRBV2 and J usage is TRBJ2-2, with 14 bases that match TRBD2. The CDR3 is 17 residues long. V lost 6 bases and J lost 6; bases outside the gene matches: 9. The germline V gene has CDR1 SNHLY and CDR2 FYNNEI. CDR3: CASSATSGGAKAGELFF. Here the CDR3 DNA reads TGTGCCAGCAGCGCGACTAGCGGGGGGGCCAAGGCCGGGGAGCTGTTTTTT.

This clone came up a few times. V is TRBV30 and J is TRBJ2-1; D call uncertain. V was clipped by 4 bases and J by 3 bases, with 16 bases between them. CDR3 length: 15 residues. Germline lookup yields CDR1 GTSNPN and CDR2 SVGIG (reference sequence). The DNA of the CDR3 is TGTGCCTGGACCCTCCGGCAGGCAGGCTACAATGAGCAGTTCTTC. Translation gives CAWTLRQAGYNEQFF.

This clone appeared many times. The gene calls are TRBV18 and TRBJ2-6; 8 nucleotides align to TRBD2. V was clipped by 5 bases and J by 0 bases; unmatched bases: 6. CDR3 length equals 17 residues. Per germline, CDR1 KGHSH and CDR2 LQKENI. The CDR3: CASSGLATSSGANVLTF. The CDR3 DNA is TGTGCCAGCTCAGGACTAGCTACTAGCTCTGGGGCCAACGTCCTGACTTTC.

This clone came up many times. The V and J genes are TRBV29-1 and TRBJ2-5; D is possibly TRBD1 (6 bases). The germline V gene has CDR1 SQVTM and CDR2 ANQGSEA. With 1 base removed from V and 1 base from J, the gap between germline ends came to 7 bases. This CDR3 has 13 residues. As DNA, the CDR3 is TGCAGCGTTGAAGGCAGGGGCCAAGAGACCCAGTACTTC. Residues: CSVEGRGQETQYF.

V usage is TRBV6-5 and J usage is TRBJ1-2, with 9 bases matching TRBD1. Germline CDR1 reads MNHEY; CDR2 reads SVGAGI. This CDR3 has 15 residues. Losses at the gene ends were 6 bases for V and 5 bases for J; bases not matched to a gene: 10. The CDR3 loop is CASRTSTGGRYGYTF. CDR3 sequence (DNA): TGTGCCAGCAGGACCTCTACAGGGGGCCGGTATGGCTACACCTTC.

The rearrangement uses TRBV6-5 and TRBJ2-3, with D maybe TRBD2 (5 bases). Germline V lookup: CDR1 MNHEY, CDR2 SVGAGI. The V and J ends lost 0 bases and 2 bases respectively, with 9 bases between them. This CDR3 spans 15 amino acids. This CDR3 reads CASSYSRAPTDTQYF. DNA of the CDR3: TGTGCCAGCAGTTACTCGAGGGCCCCCACAGATACGCAGTATTTT.

This clone has just a few counts. The chain links TRBV5-4 to TRBJ1-2; possibly TRBD1 for D (5 bases). The CDR3 runs 13 residues. CDR1 and CDR2 from the germline V gene are SGHNT and YYREEE (reference sequence). Trimming shortened V by 0 bases and J by 3 bases, and 6 bases separated the two germline ends. The CDR3 coding sequence is TGTGCCAGCAGCTTGGGGGGGGACTATGGCTACACCTTC. Residues: CASSLGGDYGYTF. Full variable domain (outside the CDR3, taken from reference TRBV5-4 and TRBJ1-2): ETGVTQSPTHLIKTRGQQVTLRCSSQSGHNTVSWYQQALGQGPQFIFQYYREEENGRGNFPPRFSGLQFPNYSSELNVNALELDDSALYLCASSLGGDYGYTFGSGTRLTVV.

This clone was recorded a few times. This chain joins TRBV5-1 and TRBJ2-3; no clear D gene. The CDR3 has 15 amino acids. Germline V gene sequence: CDR1 SGHRS, CDR2 YFSETQ. Trimming removed 0 bases from V and 2 bases from J, with 10 bases in between. DNA of the CDR3: TGCGCCAGCAGCTTGGAGGAGCTCTTCACAGATACGCAGTATTTT. Translating gives CASSLEELFTDTQYF.

J is TRBJ2-1 and V is TRBV6-4, with D perhaps TRBD2 (5 bases). This CDR3 contains 19 residues. CDR1 MRHNA and CDR2 SNTAGT come from the germline V gene. Trimming pared 7 bases from V and 2 bases from J, leaving 27 bases between. In nucleotides, the CDR3 is TGTGCCAGCAAACTACCGGGAAGGGTTATGGCCCACACCTACAATGAGCAGTTCTTC. Residues: CASKLPGRVMAHTYNEQFF.